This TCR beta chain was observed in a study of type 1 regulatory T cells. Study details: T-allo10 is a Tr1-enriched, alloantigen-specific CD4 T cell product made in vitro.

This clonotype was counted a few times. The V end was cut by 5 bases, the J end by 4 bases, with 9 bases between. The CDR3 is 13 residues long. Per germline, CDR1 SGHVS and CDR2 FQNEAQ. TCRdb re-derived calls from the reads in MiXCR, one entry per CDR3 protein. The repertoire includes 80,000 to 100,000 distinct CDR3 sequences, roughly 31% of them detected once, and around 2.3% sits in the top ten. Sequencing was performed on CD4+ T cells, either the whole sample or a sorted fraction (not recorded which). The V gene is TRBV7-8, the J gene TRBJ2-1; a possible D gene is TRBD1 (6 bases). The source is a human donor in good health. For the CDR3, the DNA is TGTGCCAGCAGCCCAGGGGATTACAATGAGCAGTTCTTC. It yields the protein CASSPGDYNEQFF.